This T cell receptor beta chain was sequenced during a study of blood T cell repertoires in COVID-19. Germline values: CDR1 SGHRS, CDR2 YFSETQ. Germline trimming cut 7 bases from V and 6 bases from J; bases unmatched to any gene: 16. There are 18 residues in the CDR3. Authors' data handling: Amplified reference gene primers provided the basis for estimating nucleated cell counts. TCRdb's table, derived via immunoSEQ multiplex PCR, lists solely in-frame clones and lacks some. The D gene and trimming were derived from the DNA, and the V and J assignments and clone size from that table. The top ten clones hold roughly 20% of a sample with about 110,000 clones, 83% of them seen once.

Sequencing was carried out using peripheral blood. The chain links TRBV5-1 to TRBJ2-1; 13 nucleotides agree with TRBD2. The TCR originated in a woman in her fifties or sixties with acute or convalescent COVID-19. The CDR3 spells CASGRLAGGTGSVNEQFF. CDR3 sequence (DNA): TGCGCCAGCGGTCGACTAGCGGGAGGAACCGGGTCGGTCAATGAGCAGTTCTTC.